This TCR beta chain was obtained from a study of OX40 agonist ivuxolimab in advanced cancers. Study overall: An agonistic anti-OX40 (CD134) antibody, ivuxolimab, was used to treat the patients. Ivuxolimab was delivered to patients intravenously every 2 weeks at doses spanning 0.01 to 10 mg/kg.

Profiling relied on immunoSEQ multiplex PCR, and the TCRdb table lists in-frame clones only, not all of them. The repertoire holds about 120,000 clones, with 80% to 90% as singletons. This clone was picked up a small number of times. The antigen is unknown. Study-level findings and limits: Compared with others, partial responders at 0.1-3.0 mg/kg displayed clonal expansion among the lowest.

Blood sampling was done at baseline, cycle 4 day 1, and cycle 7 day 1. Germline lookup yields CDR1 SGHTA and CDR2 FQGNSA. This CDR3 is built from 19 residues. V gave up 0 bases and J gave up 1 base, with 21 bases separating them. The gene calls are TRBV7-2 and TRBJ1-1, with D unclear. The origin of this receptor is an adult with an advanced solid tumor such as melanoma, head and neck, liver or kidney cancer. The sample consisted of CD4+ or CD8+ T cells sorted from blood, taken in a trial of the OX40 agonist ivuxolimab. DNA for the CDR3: TGTGCCAGCAGCTTAGCCACAACCCGGCAGGCCAGCGGGAACACTGAAGCTTTCTTT. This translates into CASSLATTRQASGNTEAFF.